Described below is a single TCR beta chain sequence and its context. Its antigen remains unidentified. The sample belongs to a study of shared clonotypes between healthy human individuals. Whole-study context: Three plates were used per donor for CD4 naive, three for CD4 memory, two for CD8 naive and one for CD8 memory. The study's findings and limits: Sequencing of the sorted subsets was shown by rarefaction to be incomplete despite large depth.

The authors ran the assay at deep level. As originally analysed: In the immunoSEQ data, sequences were junction-only and lacked quality scores, so filtering differed. Only in-frame clones appear in the TCRdb table, and some are missing; sequencing was by immunoSEQ multiplex PCR. V and J calls and clone size are copied from that table; D and trimming were computed from the DNA. The sample has about 1 million clones, approximately 78% seen once. The CDR3 is 12 amino acids. Trimming took 1 base from V and 6 from J, leaving 4 bases between them. The V gene's germline CDR1 is MNHNS and CDR2 SASEGT. Specimen: memory CD4+ T cells from PBMCs. The subset here: CD45RA-negative fraction. This receptor was taken from a man aged 18 to 29 in good health. Some clones in this sample may be carry-over from other donors' samples. The chain uses TRBV6-1 and TRBJ2-4; no clear D gene. The CDR3 nucleotides are TGTGCCAGCAGTGAAGTTATAAACATTCAGTACTTC. This codes for CASSEVINIQYF.